The following is a TCR beta chain sequence with its context. Between the trimmed V and J ends, which lost 3 bases and 1 base, there was a span of 13 bases. The CDR3 has 15 residues. Per the germline V gene, CDR1 is MDHEN and CDR2 is SYDVKM. It was CD45RO-negative cells, positively selected for CCR7, that made up naive CD8 cells, with terminally differentiated effector memory CD45RA+ cells excluded. Every donor was a Caucasian adult from Nashville, Tennessee. This record belongs to a study of shared clonotypes between healthy human individuals. Sequencing used immunoSEQ multiplex PCR; TCRdb keeps in-frame clones, though not all of them. Of some 630,000 clones in the sample, roughly 95% were seen once.

The genes are TRBV28 and TRBJ2-7, with D possibly TRBD2 on 6 matching bases. Sequencing input: naive CD8+ T cells sorted from blood. The sequence derives from a woman aged 25-40 years in good health. CDR3 in amino acids: CASSLRREDSYEQYF. The CDR3 region has the DNA TGTGCCAGCAGTTTGAGGAGGGAGGATTCCTACGAGCAGTACTTC.